This T cell receptor (beta chain) came from a study of T cells after yellow fever vaccination. This clonotype showed up just a few times. Its specificity is not known. Points from the study as a whole: Most clones from primary vaccination resurfaced after the booster (approximately 96% CD4, around 89% CD8). Abundant bulk-population clonotypes could contaminate the FACS-sorted repertoires. Although most clonotypes did not, a small share appeared in both CD4 and CD8 compartments.

This CDR3 has 17 residues. The ends were cut back, 2 bases at V and 1 base at J, with 17 bases in the middle. Germline V gives CDR1 MGHRA, CDR2 YSYEKL. UMIs and a universal primer site were added when TCR cDNA was made by 5'RACE template switching. MiXCR, run by TCRdb on the 5' RACE reads, gives a single entry per CDR3 protein. There are some 300,000 distinct CDR3 sequences in the sample; around 10% occur only once, and about 3.7% lies in the top ten. This sequence originates from a man younger than 30 who received the YFV17D yellow fever vaccine. Source: CD4+ T cells sorted from PBMCs, taken 5 days after the yellow fever booster vaccination. The genes are TRBV4-1 and TRBJ1-2; D might be TRBD1 (6 bases). The CDR3 protein is CASSQPTRGVGNYGYTF. Written as DNA, the CDR3 is TGCGCCAGCAGCCAACCAACCAGGGGAGTGGGTAACTATGGCTACACCTTC.